Here is one T cell receptor (beta chain) with its context. This entry is derived from a study of cytomegalovirus exposure and HLA in healthy donors. CDR3 length: 18 residues. Germline CDR1 and CDR2: KGHSH and LQKENI. Trimming took 3 bases from V and 1 from J; bases not matched to a gene: 15. Sequenced by immunoSEQ multiplex PCR; TCRdb stores in-frame clones only, minus some. This table holds about 280,000 clones, roughly 90% found once. Sequencing was carried out using PBMCs. This TCR derives from a woman aged 18-29 years in good health and CMV-seronegative. The gene calls are TRBV18 and TRBJ2-7; TRBD1 aligns across 7 bases. As DNA, the CDR3 is TGTGCCAGCTCACCCGATTCCGCCGGGACAGCGATTTCCTACGAGCAGTACTTC. It is translated as CASSPDSAGTAISYEQYF.